The source of this T cell receptor beta chain is a study of blood T cell repertoires in COVID-19. Across the whole study: Samples came from the United States, Italy and Spain, spanning acute and convalescent COVID-19. The cDNA or gDNA used as material had been derived from T cells, B-cell-depleted T cells, or PBMCs.

Participant age was about 18 to 89 years, and participants resided in about two dozen US areas. As handled by the study authors: Reference gene primer amplification in the assay estimated nucleated cell counts. TCRdb's table, derived via immunoSEQ multiplex PCR, lists solely in-frame clones and lacks some. V and J calls and clone size are given by that table; D and trimming were obtained from the DNA. The table lists 240,000 or so clones, around 90% of them singletons. This clone was found a few times. The ends were cut back, 3 bases at V and 2 bases at J, with 13 bases in the middle. This CDR3 has 15 residues. Germline V gives CDR1 MDHEN, CDR2 SYDVKM.

This sequence was found in a man aged 50-59 years who had been exposed to COVID-19. The source material was PBMCs or T cells enriched from blood (not recorded which). This chain uses TRBV28 with TRBJ1-2, with a possible D match to TRBD1 (5 bases). The CDR3 protein is CASSFGRGGNYGYTF. The CDR3 nucleotides are TGTGCCAGCAGTTTTGGTAGGGGCGGAAACTATGGCTACACCTTC.